This record looks at one T cell receptor (beta chain) sequence and its context. Its specificity is not known. This specimen belongs to a study of cytomegalovirus exposure and HLA in healthy donors. This CDR3 is built from 19 residues. The V gene lost 2 bases and the J gene lost 0 bases, with 19 bases spanning the gap. CDR1 is SNHLY, CDR2 FYNNEI, per germline. The PCR was carried out with 60 Vbeta primers and 13 Jbeta primers. This table comes from immunoSEQ multiplex PCR, and its TCRdb copy is limited to in-frame clones, with some not included. The table includes some 120,000 clones, about four fifths detected once. Study-level results: Further analysis, carried out later, found HLA-associated TCR beta chains more clonally expanded than equally common other chains.

This sequence joins TRBV2 and TRBJ1-4, with D possibly matching TRBD1 (6 bases). The sequenced material came from PBMCs. This TCR derives from a male donor in good health and CMV-seropositive. The CDR3 reads CASSEPKGGTVPTNEKLFF. The CDR3 DNA reads TGTGCCAGCAGTGAACCTAAAGGGGGAACAGTACCAACTAATGAAAAACTGTTTTTT.